This TCR beta chain was sequenced for a study of post-analysis software for immune sequencing data. Findings of the study overall: TRBV5-6, TRBV5-1 and TRBV20-1 were among four or five TRBV segments more frequent in patients than controls.

Note on this clonotype: Its antigen is unidentified.

Germline CDR1 and CDR2: DFQATT and SNEGSKA (reference sequence). The CDR3 length is 15 residues. Carried by the TCR beta cDNA libraries were unique molecular identifiers. TCRdb re-derived calls from the PCR reads in MiXCR, one entry per CDR3 protein. Of 650,000 to 900,000 distinct CDR3 sequences listed, around 46% are singletons. The clonotype comes from a girl under 18 with multiple sclerosis. The chain employs TRBV20-1 and TRBJ2-5; 7 nucleotides align to TRBD1. Judging by the DNA end, TRBJ2-7 fits better; the J call may be wrong. What was sequenced was blood. The CDR3 sequence is CSARDIQTGSYEQYF. The CDR3, as DNA: TGCAGTGCTAGAGATATTCAGACAGGGAGTTACGAGCAGTACTTC.